The 27 T cell receptor beta chains presented below share a single source sample, sequenced in a study of blood T cell repertoires in COVID-19. TCRdb's table, derived via immunoSEQ multiplex PCR, lists solely in-frame clones and lacks some. The sample consists of around 310,000 clones, over 75% of them appearing once. Source material: peripheral blood. The receptors come from a woman between 45 and 60 years old with active or convalescent COVID-19.

The rearrangement uses TRBV7-2 and TRBJ1-3; a weak D match, TRBD1 (6 bases). The CDR3 totals 16 residues. Germline lookup yields CDR1 SGHTA and CDR2 FQGNSA. Trimming pared 6 bases from V and 3 bases from J, leaving 18 bases between. In nucleotides, the CDR3 is TGTGCCAGCAGACAACTGGGGGGGGCAAGTGGAAACACCATATATTTT. It is translated as CASRQLGGASGNTIYF. Full variable domain (outside the CDR3, taken from reference TRBV7-2 and TRBJ1-3): GAGVSQSPSNKVTEKGKDVELRCDPISGHTALYWYRQSLGQGLEFLIYFQGNSAPDKSGLPSDRFSAERTGGSVSTLTIQRTQQEDSAVYLCASRQLGGASGNTIYFGEGSWLTVV.

The DNA for the CDR3 is TGTGCCAGCAGTTACGTCAACAGGGGGCTTGAAGCTTTCTTT. Its translation: CASSYVNRGLEAFF. V usage is TRBV6-5 and J usage is TRBJ1-1, with 9 nucleotides matching TRBD1. The CDR3 has 14 residues. CDR1 is MNHEY, CDR2 SVGAGI, per germline. V lost 2 bases to trimming and J lost 7 bases; unmatched junction nucleotides: 5.

V gene TRBV27 combines with J gene TRBJ2-5; TRBD2 agrees at 7 bases. The CDR3 runs to 19 residues. J gave up 2 bases and V 4 bases, and 19 bases lay outside the gene matches. Germline lookup yields CDR1 MNHEY and CDR2 SMNVEV (reference sequence). The CDR3 nucleotides read TGTGCCAGCAGTTCACTGGGTAGCGGCCAGTGGGGGGGACAAGAGACCCAGTACTTC. Its translation is CASSSLGSGQWGGQETQYF.

The chain employs TRBV19 and TRBJ1-2, with TRBD1 identical over 10 bases. From germline, CDR1 is LNHDA and CDR2 SQIVND (reference sequence). V was clipped by 2 bases and J by 4 bases; unmatched bases: 4. This CDR3 is 15 amino acids long. The CDR3 DNA sequence: TGTGCCAGTAGTATAACCCGACAGGGGGCCTATGGCTACACCTTC. Translated: CASSITRQGAYGYTF.

The CDR3 spells CASSQSYRNTEAFF. In DNA, the CDR3 is TGTGCCAGCAGCCAAAGCTACAGAAACACTGAAGCTTTCTTT. This sequence joins TRBV7-2 and TRBJ1-1; D uncertain. The V end was cut by 5 bases, the J end by 2 bases, with 12 bases between. The CDR3 covers 14 residues. The V gene's germline CDR1 is SGHTA and CDR2 FQGNSA. Variable domain in full (rest from reference TRBV7-2 and TRBJ1-1): GAGVSQSPSNKVTEKGKDVELRCDPISGHTALYWYRQSLGQGLEFLIYFQGNSAPDKSGLPSDRFSAERTGGSVSTLTIQRTQQEDSAVYLCASSQSYRNTEAFFGQGTRLTVV.

The chain uses TRBV30 and TRBJ1-5; a weak D match, TRBD1 (6 bases). CDR3 length equals 13 residues. Germline assignment: CDR1 GTSNPN and CDR2 SVGIG (reference sequence). Between the trimmed V and J ends, which lost 3 bases and 5 bases, there was a span of 11 bases. DNA for the CDR3: TGTGCCTGGAGGACAGGTACGGATCAGCCCCAGCATTTT. It specifies CAWRTGTDQPQHF.

This clone was seen just once. The chain employs TRBV19 and TRBJ1-3, with D possibly being TRBD1 (6 bases). Germline-derived CDR1 and CDR2 are LNHDA and SQIVND (reference sequence). V shed 4 bases and J shed 4 bases, with 14 bases lying between them. The CDR3 has 15 amino acids. The CDR3 coding sequence is TGTGCCAGTAGTACCCGGGGACACGAAGGAAACACCATATATTTT. Translating gives CASSTRGHEGNTIYF.

The CDR3 sequence: CASSESMTVGRMNTEAFF. Here the CDR3 DNA reads TGCGCCAGCAGTGAATCAATGACAGTCGGACGCATGAACACTGAAGCTTTCTTT. This chain uses TRBV10-2 with TRBJ1-1, with D tentatively TRBD1 (5 bases). Trimming left V 3 bases short and J 0 bases short, with 20 bases between. Germline CDR1 WSHSY, CDR2 SAAADI. The CDR3 length is 18 residues.

This clone was observed once. For the CDR3, the DNA is TGTGCCAGCCATTTGATGGGCAGTCCCACTGAAGCTTTCTTT. Encoded protein: CASHLMGSPTEAFF. The chain carries TRBV6-5 and TRBJ1-1; D gene uncertain. Per germline, CDR1 MNHEY and CDR2 SVGAGI. V lost 8 bases, J lost 4 bases, and 17 bases lay in between. This CDR3 is built from 14 residues.

The chain employs TRBV15 and TRBJ1-1, with D possibly being TRBD1 (6 bases). Trimming removed 0 bases at V and 5 bases at J, with 19 bases between. This CDR3 has 17 residues. Germline loops: CDR1 LNHNV, CDR2 YYDKDF (reference sequence). CDR3 coding DNA: TGTGCCACCAGCAGAGATCAGGGGTCCTTCGTCTTGACTGAAGCTTTCTTT. The encoded protein is CATSRDQGSFVLTEAFF.

The chain recombines TRBV21-1 with TRBJ2-3; the table's D gene call, TRBD1, was not cross checked with the DNA. TRBV21-1 has pseudogene status. CDR3 length equals 17 residues. CDR3 in amino acids: CASSKMTGRTITDTQYF. The CDR3 DNA reads TGTGCCAGCAGCAAGATGACAGGGCGAACCATCACAGATACGCAGTATTTT.

The chain links TRBV7-9 to TRBJ2-7; 7 bases fit TRBD1. From germline, CDR1 is SEHNR and CDR2 FQNEAQ (reference sequence). V trimming: 5 bases; J trimming: 1 base; junction bases outside the gene matches: 14. There are 17 residues in the CDR3. CDR3 in amino acids: CASSHDREGHKSYEQYF. Written as DNA, the CDR3 is TGTGCCAGCAGCCATGACAGGGAAGGCCATAAGTCCTACGAGCAGTACTTC.

The V call is TRBV5-6, the J call TRBJ2-6; 10 nucleotides match TRBD1. The CDR3 covers 15 residues. CDR1 is SGHDT and CDR2 is YYEEEE in the germline V gene. Germline trimming cut 4 bases from V and 7 bases from J; bases unmatched to any gene: 5. The CDR3 coding sequence is TGTGCCAGCAGCCCCGGACAGGGGGTTGCCAACGTCCTGACTTTC. This translates into CASSPGQGVANVLTF.

The J gene is TRBJ2-1, the V gene TRBV29-1, with a weak D call TRBD2 (6 bases). Trimming shortened V by 6 bases and J by 15 bases, and 15 bases separated the two germline ends. CDR1 is SQVTM and CDR2 is ANQGSEA in the germline V gene. The length of the CDR3 is 10 residues. The CDR3 sequence: CSVGIAEGFF. The CDR3 region has the DNA TGCAGCGTCGGGATCGCGGAGGGGTTCTTC.

The chain has TRBV5-4 and TRBJ1-5; a possible D gene is TRBD1 (6 bases). Trimming removed 4 bases at V and 0 bases at J, with 14 bases between. CDR3 length equals 16 residues. Germline V lookup: CDR1 SGHNT, CDR2 YYREEE (reference sequence). Written as DNA, the CDR3 is TGTGCCAGCAGCCACCAGGACAGCAATAGCAATCAGCCCCAGCATTTT. This sequence encodes CASSHQDSNSNQPQHF.

V is TRBV19 and J is TRBJ2-2; D gene unclear. Germline assignment: CDR1 LNHDA and CDR2 SQIVND (reference sequence). The V and J ends lost 8 bases and 8 bases respectively, with 12 bases between them. This CDR3 has 12 amino acids. CDR3 bases: TGTGCCAGTTATTCCACGAGAGGGGAGCTGTTTTTT. Amino acids: CASYSTRGELFF.

The chain employs TRBV29-1 and TRBJ1-5; D unresolved. V was clipped by 4 bases and J by 4 bases, with 8 bases between them. Germline CDR1 is SQVTM and CDR2 is ANQGSEA. CDR3 length: 12 amino acids. The CDR3 loop is CSVAEGNQPQHF. The DNA of the CDR3 is TGCAGCGTTGCCGAGGGAAATCAGCCCCAGCATTTT. The full variable domain, completed using reference TRBV29-1 and TRBJ1-5, is SAVISQKPSRDICQRGTSLTIQCQVDSQVTMMFWYRQQPGQSLTLIATANQGSEATYESGFVIDKFPISRPNLTFSTLTVSNMSPEDSSIYLCSVAEGNQPQHFGDGTRLSIL.

V gene TRBV3-1 (or the pseudogene TRBV3-2) combines with J gene TRBJ2-7; 8 bases align to TRBD1. V lost 4 bases, J lost 3 bases, and 8 bases stayed unmatched. The germline V gene encodes CDR1 LGHDT and CDR2 YNNKEL (reference sequence). The CDR3 is 15 residues long. The CDR3 DNA sequence: TGTGCCAGCAGCCTGCCCCGACAGGGGATCTACGAGCAGTACTTC. It specifies CASSLPRQGIYEQYF.

The chain combines TRBV27 with TRBJ2-3; TRBD2 aligns across 12 bases. V dropped 6 bases and J dropped 6; count of bases not matched to a gene: 4. CDR1 and CDR2 from the germline V gene are MNHEY and SMNVEV (reference sequence). This CDR3 has 14 residues. The DNA for the CDR3 is TGTGCCAGCAGACTAGCGGGAGGCAGGGATACGCAGTATTTT. It yields the protein CASRLAGGRDTQYF.

This clone appeared once. The chain has TRBV7-3 and TRBJ2-7; D might be TRBD1 (6 bases). V lost 2 bases to trimming and J lost 2 bases, with 7 bases between them. CDR1 and CDR2 from the germline V gene are SGHTA and FQGTGA. The CDR3 totals 13 residues. CDR3 protein: CASSLDRTYEQYF. The DNA of the CDR3 is TGTGCCAGCAGCTTAGACAGGACCTACGAGCAGTACTTC.

This chain connects TRBV7-9 to TRBJ1-3; no clear D. V lost 3 bases, J lost 4 bases, and 7 bases lay in between. The CDR3 is 13 residues long. CDR1 is SEHNR and CDR2 is FQNEAQ in the germline V gene (reference sequence). This CDR3 reads CASSFAEGNTIYF. DNA for the CDR3: TGTGCCAGCAGCTTCGCAGAAGGAAACACCATATATTTT.

This clone was found once. The same CDR3 also results from other DNA sequences found in this sample. J is TRBJ2-7 and V is TRBV6-5; TRBD1 matches 7 bases. Unmatched junction bases numbered 7, after V lost 3 bases and J lost 2 bases. Per germline, CDR1 MNHEY and CDR2 SVGAGI. The CDR3 loop spans 15 amino acids. The CDR3 here is CASSYSGQGAYEQYF. DNA of the CDR3: TGTGCCAGCAGTTATTCGGGTCAGGGGGCCTACGAGCAGTACTTC.

Turning to this clone: Different DNA sequences within this sample yield the same CDR3. The rearrangement links TRBV6-2 or TRBV6-3 to TRBJ1-1, with D maybe TRBD1 (5 bases). The CDR3 sequence is 13 residues long. CDR1 and CDR2 (germline): MNHEY, SVGEGT. Trimming stripped 6 bases from V and 1 base from J, with 9 bases between. CDR3 protein: CASSSQGNTEAFF. The CDR3 bases are TGTGCCAGCAGCAGTCAGGGGAACACTGAAGCTTTCTTT.

The chain carries TRBV11-1 and TRBJ2-2; the D gene is possibly TRBD1 (5 bases). Germline V CDR1 and CDR2: SGHAT, FQDESV (reference sequence). Trimming took 5 bases from V and 1 from J, leaving 11 bases between them. This CDR3 region has 15 residues. CDR3 in DNA: TGTGCCAGCAGCCTAGACGGACAGAACACCGGGGAGCTGTTTTTT. It is translated as CASSLDGQNTGELFF.

The chain couples TRBV6-5 to TRBJ1-2; 7 bases map to TRBD1. The V and J ends lost 5 bases and 2 bases, in that order; junction bases with no gene match: 8. Germline V CDR1 and CDR2: MNHEY, SVGAGI. The length of the CDR3 is 15 residues. The DNA for the CDR3 is TGTGCCAGCAGTCTCGGACAGGCCCTAAACTATGGCTACACCTTC. Translating gives CASSLGQALNYGYTF.

This clone was seen only once. The chain recombines TRBV28 with TRBJ1-5, with D perhaps TRBD1 (6 bases). The CDR3 covers 16 residues. Between the trimmed V and J ends, which lost 4 bases and 4 bases, there was a span of 17 bases. Germline loops: CDR1 MDHEN, CDR2 SYDVKM. This CDR3 is CASSSLQGVGNQPQHF. The CDR3 bases are TGTGCCAGCAGTTCCTTACAGGGAGTGGGGAATCAGCCCCAGCATTTT.

The chain recombines TRBV6-5 with TRBJ2-7; 8 bases are shared with TRBD1. From germline, CDR1 is MNHEY and CDR2 SVGAGI. The CDR3 runs to 14 residues. V dropped 8 bases and J dropped 2; count of bases not matched to a gene: 8. The CDR3 spells CASRSQQGAYEQYF. The CDR3 DNA follows: TGTGCCAGCCGGTCCCAACAGGGGGCCTACGAGCAGTACTTC.